This TCR beta chain was sequenced for a study of graft-versus-host responses after intestinal transplantation. V was clipped by 0 bases and J by 0 bases, with 18 bases between them. CDR1 and CDR2 from the germline V gene are LNHNV and YYDKDF (reference sequence). The CDR3 runs 19 residues. Regarding this clone: Antigen unknown.

Profiling relied on immunoSEQ multiplex PCR, and the TCRdb table lists in-frame clones only, not all of them. The top ten clones hold about 0.9% of a sample with some 96,000 clones, roughly 87% of them seen once. The TCR was taken from a human donor who was the organ donor for an intestinal transplant. The source material was unstimulated CD4+ T cells sorted from spleen or lymph node cells, sampled before transplant. The chain combines TRBV15 with TRBJ2-1; D not resolved. The CDR3 nucleotides read TGTGCCACCAGCAGAGATTACCCTGGGCTAGTTGGCTCCTACAATGAGCAGTTCTTC. It codes for CATSRDYPGLVGSYNEQFF.